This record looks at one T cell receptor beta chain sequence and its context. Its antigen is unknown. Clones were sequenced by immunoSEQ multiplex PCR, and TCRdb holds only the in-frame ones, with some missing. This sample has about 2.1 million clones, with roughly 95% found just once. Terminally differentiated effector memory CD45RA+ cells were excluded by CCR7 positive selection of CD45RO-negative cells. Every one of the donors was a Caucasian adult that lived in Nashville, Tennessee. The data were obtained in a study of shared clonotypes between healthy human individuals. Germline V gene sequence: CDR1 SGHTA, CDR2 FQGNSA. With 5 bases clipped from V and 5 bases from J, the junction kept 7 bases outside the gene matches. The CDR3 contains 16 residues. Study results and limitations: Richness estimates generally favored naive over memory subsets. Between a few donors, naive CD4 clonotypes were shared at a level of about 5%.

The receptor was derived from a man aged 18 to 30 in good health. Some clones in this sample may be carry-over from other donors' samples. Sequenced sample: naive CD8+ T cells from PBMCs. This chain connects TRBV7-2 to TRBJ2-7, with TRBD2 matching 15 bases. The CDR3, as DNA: TGTGCCAGCAGCCCCTGGACTAGCGGGAGGGGCGACGAGCAGTACTTC. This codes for CASSPWTSGRGDEQYF.